This T cell receptor (beta chain) was sequenced for a study of cytomegalovirus exposure and HLA in healthy donors. PCR was performed using 60 Vbeta and 13 Jbeta primers. Only in-frame clones appear in the TCRdb table, and some are missing; sequencing was by immunoSEQ multiplex PCR. This table has 200,000 to 250,000 clones, 82% appearing once. Study results and limitations: An analysis done earlier found most TCR beta V segments productive about 87% or about 30% of the time.

The V end was cut by 6 bases, the J end by 2 bases, with 22 bases between. Germline CDR1 reads ENHRY; CDR2 reads SYGVKD. The CDR3 loop spans 18 amino acids. Regarding this clone: What it recognizes is unknown.

The sequencing sample was made of PBMCs. The clonotype was recovered from a woman between 35 and 50 years old in good health and CMV-seronegative. The gene calls are TRBV10-3 and TRBJ2-2; maybe TRBD1 (6 bases). In DNA form, the CDR3 reads TGTGCCATCAGGGAAGAAACCGGATGGGACAAAAACACCGGGGAGCTGTTTTTT. Translating it yields CAIREETGWDKNTGELFF.